This record looks at one TCR beta chain sequence and its context. The CDR3 has 12 amino acids. V was trimmed by 2 bases and J by 4 bases, leaving 3 bases between them. The V gene's germline CDR1 is MNHEY and CDR2 SVGEGT. This specimen belongs to a study of blood T cell repertoires in COVID-19. Study at large: From the United States, Italy and Spain came samples of acute and convalescent COVID-19. Nucleic acid was either cDNA or gDNA, and it came from T cells, B-cell-depleted T cells, or PBMCs.

In the authors' workflow: Amplifying reference gene primers gave estimates of nucleated cell counts. Measured with immunoSEQ multiplex PCR; TCRdb has only the in-frame clones, and not every one. The DNA gave D and trimming, while V, J and clone size come from that table. This table holds about 280,000 clones, 70% to 90% found once. This clonotype was obtained from a woman younger than 45 who had recovered from COVID-19. The sequencing input was peripheral blood. The V call is TRBV6-2 or TRBV6-3, the J call TRBJ1-3; D is uncertain. The CDR3 nucleotides are TGTGCCAGCAGTTACGGCGGAAACACCATATATTTT. This codes for CASSYGGNTIYF.